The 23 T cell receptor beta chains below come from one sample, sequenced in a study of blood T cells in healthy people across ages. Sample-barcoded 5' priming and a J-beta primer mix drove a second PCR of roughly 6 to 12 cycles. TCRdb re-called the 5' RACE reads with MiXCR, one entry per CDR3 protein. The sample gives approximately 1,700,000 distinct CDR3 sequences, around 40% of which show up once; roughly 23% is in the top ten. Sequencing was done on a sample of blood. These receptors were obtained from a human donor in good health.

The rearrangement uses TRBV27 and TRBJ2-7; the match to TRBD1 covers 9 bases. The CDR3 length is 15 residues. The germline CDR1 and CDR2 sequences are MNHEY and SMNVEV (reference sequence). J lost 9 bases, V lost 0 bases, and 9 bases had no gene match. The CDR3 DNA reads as TGTGCCAGCAGTTTATCGGGACAGGGCGTAGCTAGGCAGTACTTC. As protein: CASSLSGQGVARQYF.

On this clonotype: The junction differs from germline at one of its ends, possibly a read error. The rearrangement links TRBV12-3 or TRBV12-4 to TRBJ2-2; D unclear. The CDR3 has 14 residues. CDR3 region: CASSLTISTGELFF. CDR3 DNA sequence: TGTGCCAGTAGTTTAACTATTAGTACCGGGGAGCTGTTTTTT.

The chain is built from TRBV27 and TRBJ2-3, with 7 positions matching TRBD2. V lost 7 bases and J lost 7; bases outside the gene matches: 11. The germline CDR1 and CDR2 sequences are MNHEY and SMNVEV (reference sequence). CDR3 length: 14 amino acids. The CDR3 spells CASTDGLVGYTQYF. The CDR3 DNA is TGTGCCAGCACCGACGGACTAGTCGGTTATACGCAGTATTTT.

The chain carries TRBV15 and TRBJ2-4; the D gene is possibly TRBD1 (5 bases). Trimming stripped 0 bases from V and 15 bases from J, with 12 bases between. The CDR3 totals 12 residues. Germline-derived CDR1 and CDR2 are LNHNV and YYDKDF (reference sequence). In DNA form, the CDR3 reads TGTGCCACCAGCAGAGATCTGACACAGGCGTACTTC. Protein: CATSRDLTQAYF.

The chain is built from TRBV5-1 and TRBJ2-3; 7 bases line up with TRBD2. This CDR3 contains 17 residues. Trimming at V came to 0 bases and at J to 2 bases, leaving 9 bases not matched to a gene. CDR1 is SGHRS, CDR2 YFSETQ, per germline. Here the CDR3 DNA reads TGCGCCAGCAGCTTGGTGTGGGCTAGCGGATACACAGATACGCAGTATTTT. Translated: CASSLVWASGYTDTQYF.

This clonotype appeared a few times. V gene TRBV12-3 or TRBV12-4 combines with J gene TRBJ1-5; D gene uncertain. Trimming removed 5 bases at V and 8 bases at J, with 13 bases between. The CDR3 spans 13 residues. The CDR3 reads CASSLSQGKPQHF. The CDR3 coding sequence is TGTGCCAGCAGTCTTTCCCAAGGGAAGCCCCAGCATTTT.

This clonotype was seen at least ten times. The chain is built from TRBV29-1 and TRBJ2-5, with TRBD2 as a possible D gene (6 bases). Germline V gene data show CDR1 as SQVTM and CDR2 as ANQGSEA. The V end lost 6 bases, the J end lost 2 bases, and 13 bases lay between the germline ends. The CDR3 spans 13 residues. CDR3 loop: CSVRSAGQETQYF. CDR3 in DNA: TGCAGCGTCCGCTCCGCGGGACAAGAGACCCAGTACTTC. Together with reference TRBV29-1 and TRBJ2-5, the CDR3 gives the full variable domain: SAVISQKPSRDICQRGTSLTIQCQVDSQVTMMFWYRQQPGQSLTLIATANQGSEATYESGFVIDKFPISRPNLTFSTLTVSNMSPEDSSIYLCSVRSAGQETQYFGPGTRLLVL.

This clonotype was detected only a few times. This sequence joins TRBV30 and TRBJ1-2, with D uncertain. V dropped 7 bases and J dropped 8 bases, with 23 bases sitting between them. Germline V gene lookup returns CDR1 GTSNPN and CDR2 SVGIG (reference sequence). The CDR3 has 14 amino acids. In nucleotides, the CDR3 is TGTGCCTCGGTTCAAAAGCGGACCCTATACGGCTACACCTTC. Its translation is CASVQKRTLYGYTF.

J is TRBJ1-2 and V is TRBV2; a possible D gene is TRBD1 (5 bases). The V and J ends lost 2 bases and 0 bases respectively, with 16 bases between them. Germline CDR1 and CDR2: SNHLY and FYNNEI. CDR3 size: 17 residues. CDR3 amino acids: CASSENAGRGANYGYTF. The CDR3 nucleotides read TGTGCCAGCAGTGAAAATGCGGGACGGGGGGCTAACTATGGCTACACCTTC.

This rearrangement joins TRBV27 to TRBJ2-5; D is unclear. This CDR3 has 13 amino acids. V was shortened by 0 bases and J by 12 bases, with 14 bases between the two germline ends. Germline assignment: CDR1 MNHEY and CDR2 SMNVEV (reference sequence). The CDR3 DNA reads TGTGCCAGCAGTTTATCAGGGCAAGGTTTTAAGTACTTC. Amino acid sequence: CASSLSGQGFKYF.

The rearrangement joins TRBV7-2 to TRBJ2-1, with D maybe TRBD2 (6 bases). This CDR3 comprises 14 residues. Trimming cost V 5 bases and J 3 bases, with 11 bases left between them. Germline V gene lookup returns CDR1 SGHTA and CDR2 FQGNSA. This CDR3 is CASSDRAGYNEQFF. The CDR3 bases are TGTGCCAGCAGCGACAGAGCGGGCTACAATGAGCAGTTCTTC.

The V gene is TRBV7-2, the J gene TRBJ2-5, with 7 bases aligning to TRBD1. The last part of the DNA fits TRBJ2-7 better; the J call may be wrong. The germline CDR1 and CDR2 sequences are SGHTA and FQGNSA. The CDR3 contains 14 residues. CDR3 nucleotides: TGTGCCAGCAGCCTCATCCGGGACAGCCCCGAGCAGTACTTC. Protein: CASSLIRDSPEQYF.

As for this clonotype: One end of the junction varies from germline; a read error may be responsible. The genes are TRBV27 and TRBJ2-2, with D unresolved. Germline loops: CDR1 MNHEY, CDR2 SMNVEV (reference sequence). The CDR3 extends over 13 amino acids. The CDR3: CASSLRVTRELFF. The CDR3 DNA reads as TGTGCCAGCAGTTTAAGGGTCACCCGGGAGCTGTTTTTT.

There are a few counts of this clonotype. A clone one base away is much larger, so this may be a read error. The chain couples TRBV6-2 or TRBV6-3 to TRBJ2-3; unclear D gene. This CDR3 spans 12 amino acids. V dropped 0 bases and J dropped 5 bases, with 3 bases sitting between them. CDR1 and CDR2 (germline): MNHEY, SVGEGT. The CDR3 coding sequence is TGTGCCAGCAGTTACTCGGTAGATACGCAGTATTTT. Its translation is CASSYSVDTQYF.

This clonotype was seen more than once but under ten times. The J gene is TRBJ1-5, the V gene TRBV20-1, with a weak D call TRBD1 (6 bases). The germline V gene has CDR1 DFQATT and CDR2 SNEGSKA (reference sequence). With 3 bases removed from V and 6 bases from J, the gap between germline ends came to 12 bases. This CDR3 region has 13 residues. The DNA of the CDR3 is TGCAGTGCTAGCTACAGGGAGGGTCAGCCCCAGCATTTT. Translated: CSASYREGQPQHF.

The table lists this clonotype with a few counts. The CDR3 region is CASSKSGTGIAGYTF. The DNA of the CDR3 is TGTGCCAGCAGTAAGTCCGGGACAGGGATCGCTGGCTACACCTTC. The chain has TRBV6-5 and TRBJ1-2; 9 bases agree with TRBD1. CDR1 and CDR2 from the germline V gene are MNHEY and SVGAGI. CDR3 size: 15 residues. The J segment lost 7 bases and the V segment lost 5 bases, leaving 11 bases of the junction unmatched.

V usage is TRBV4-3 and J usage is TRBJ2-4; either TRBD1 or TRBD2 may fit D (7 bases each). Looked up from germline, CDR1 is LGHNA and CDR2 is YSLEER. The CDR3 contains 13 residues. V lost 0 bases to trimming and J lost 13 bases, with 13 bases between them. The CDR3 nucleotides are TGCGCCAGCAGCCAAGAACAGGGGAGGGAGCAGTACTTC. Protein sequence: CASSQEQGREQYF.

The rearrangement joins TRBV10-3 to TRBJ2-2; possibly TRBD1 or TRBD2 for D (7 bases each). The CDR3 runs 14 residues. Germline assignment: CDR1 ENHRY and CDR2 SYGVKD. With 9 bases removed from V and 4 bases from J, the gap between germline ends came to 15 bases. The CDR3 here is CAIKGGTVTGELFF. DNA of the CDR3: TGTGCCATAAAGGGAGGGACAGTCACCGGGGAGCTGTTTTTT.

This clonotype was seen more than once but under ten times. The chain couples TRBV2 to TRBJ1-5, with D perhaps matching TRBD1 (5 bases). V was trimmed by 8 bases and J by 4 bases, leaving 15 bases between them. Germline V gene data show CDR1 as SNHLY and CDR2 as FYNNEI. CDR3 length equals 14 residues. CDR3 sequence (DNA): TGTGCCAGCGGCCAGGGTGGGAGTAATCAGCCCCAGCATTTT. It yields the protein CASGQGGSNQPQHF.

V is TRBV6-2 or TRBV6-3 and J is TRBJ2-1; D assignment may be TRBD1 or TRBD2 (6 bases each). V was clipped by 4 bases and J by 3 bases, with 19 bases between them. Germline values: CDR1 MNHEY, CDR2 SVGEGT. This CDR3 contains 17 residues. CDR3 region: CASSSVGNGGHYNEQFF. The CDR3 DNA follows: TGTGCCAGCAGTTCCGTCGGAAACGGGGGACACTACAATGAGCAGTTCTTC.

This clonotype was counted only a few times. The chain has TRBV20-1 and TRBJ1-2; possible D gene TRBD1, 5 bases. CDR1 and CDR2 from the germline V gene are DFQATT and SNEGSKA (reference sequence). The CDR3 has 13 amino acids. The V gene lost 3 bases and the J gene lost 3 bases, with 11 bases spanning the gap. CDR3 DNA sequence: TGCAGTGCTAGTTTTGGGGCCGACTATGGCTACACCTTC. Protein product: CSASFGADYGYTF.

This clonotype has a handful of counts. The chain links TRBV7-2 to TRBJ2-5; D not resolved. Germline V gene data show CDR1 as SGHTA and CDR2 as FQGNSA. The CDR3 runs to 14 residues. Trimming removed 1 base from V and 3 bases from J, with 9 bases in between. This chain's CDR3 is CASSLVHGEETQYF. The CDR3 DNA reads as TGTGCCAGCAGCTTAGTGCATGGGGAAGAGACCCAGTACTTC.

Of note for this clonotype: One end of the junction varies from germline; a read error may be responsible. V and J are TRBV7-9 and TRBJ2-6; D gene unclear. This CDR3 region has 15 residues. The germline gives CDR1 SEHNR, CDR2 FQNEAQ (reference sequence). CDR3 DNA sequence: TGTGCCGGCAGCCTAGTTCAATCTGGGGCCAACGTCCTGACTTTC. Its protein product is CAGSLVQSGANVLTF.